The 25 T cell receptor beta chains listed next were all sequenced from one sample in a study of blood T cells in healthy people across ages. Next came a second PCR, run for about 7 to 12 cycles, which used a sample-barcoded 5' primer along with a J-beta primer mix. TCRdb called the 5' RACE reads again in MiXCR, with one record for every CDR3 protein. The table records hundreds of thousands of distinct CDR3 sequences, 29% of them present only once. Sequencing was done on a sample of blood. These TCRs come from a woman of 80 years or more in good health.

This clonotype was seen only a few times. This sequence joins TRBV30 and TRBJ2-5, with D hard to call. CDR1 is GTSNPN and CDR2 is SVGIG in the germline V gene (reference sequence). V dropped 2 bases and J dropped 5 bases, with 12 bases sitting between them. CDR3 length equals 13 residues. The CDR3 is CAWSKGAEETQYF. The CDR3 bases are TGTGCCTGGAGTAAAGGCGCTGAGGAGACCCAGTACTTC.

This clonotype was seen many times. The J gene is TRBJ2-7, the V gene TRBV10-2, with D possibly TRBD1 on 5 matching bases. CDR3 size: 13 residues. Trimming removed 10 bases at V and 0 bases at J, with 13 bases between. Germline CDR1 WSHSY, CDR2 SAAADI. The CDR3 protein is CATQIGASYEQYF. In nucleotides, the CDR3 is TGCGCCACCCAAATTGGGGCCTCCTACGAGCAGTACTTC.

This clonotype was counted between two and nine times. The chain links TRBV20-1 to TRBJ2-1; D perhaps matches TRBD1 (6 bases). Germline CDR1 DFQATT, CDR2 SNEGSKA (reference sequence). Trimming removed 1 base at V and 8 bases at J, with 15 bases between. This CDR3 contains 14 residues. CDR3 in DNA: TGCAGTGCTAGAGGACAGGAAAACTGGGATGAGCAGTTCTTC. As protein: CSARGQENWDEQFF.

This clonotype appeared many times. This chain uses TRBV15 with TRBJ1-5; TRBD1 is a possible D gene (6 bases). There are 16 residues in the CDR3. V was cut by 6 bases and J by 4 bases, with 19 bases left in between. Germline V lookup: CDR1 LNHNV, CDR2 YYDKDF (reference sequence). The CDR3: CATSVKPGHPNQPQHF. The CDR3 nucleotides are TGTGCCACCAGTGTTAAACCGGGACACCCTAATCAGCCCCAGCATTTT.

In the case of this clonotype: One end of the junction varies from germline; a read error may be responsible. J is TRBJ2-1 and V is TRBV5-1, with 7 bases identical to TRBD1. This CDR3 has 17 residues. Germline CDR1 SGHRS, CDR2 YFSETQ. The CDR3 DNA is TGCGCCAGCAGCCCGTGGCCAAAAGACAGGGTGGACAATGAGCGGTTCTTC. Its protein product is CASSPWPKDRVDNERFF.

Many counts were recorded for this clonotype. CDR3 sequence (DNA): TGTGCCATCACCAGGGACAGGGGGCGCGACGAGCAGTACTTC. This gives the protein CAITRDRGRDEQYF. This rearrangement joins TRBV10-3 to TRBJ2-7; 12 nucleotides match TRBD1. V was clipped by 7 bases and J by 5 bases; unmatched bases: 6. This CDR3 is 14 amino acids long. The germline CDR1 and CDR2 sequences are ENHRY and SYGVKD.

This chain uses TRBV19 with TRBJ2-5; perhaps TRBD2 as D (6 bases). Per the germline V gene, CDR1 is LNHDA and CDR2 is SQIVND (reference sequence). This CDR3 has 13 amino acids. V was trimmed by 10 bases and J by 5 bases, leaving 17 bases between them. CDR3: CATNQREEETQYF. As DNA, the CDR3 is TGTGCCACTAATCAGAGGGAGGAGGAGACCCAGTACTTC.

The CDR3 region has the DNA TGTGCCAGCACCCGGGGGCAGGGGGTGACCGAGCAGTACTTC. Translating gives CASTRGQGVTEQYF. This chain joins TRBV28 and TRBJ2-7; D is perhaps TRBD1 (7 bases). Germline values: CDR1 MDHEN, CDR2 SYDVKM. Trimming took off 7 bases at V and 6 bases at J, with 19 bases between the two ends. The CDR3 is made up of 14 amino acids.

This clonotype has a count of ten or more. The CDR3 loop reads CASSPNSGGAVNEQFF. The CDR3 nucleotides read TGTGCCAGCTCACCGAACAGCGGGGGGGCTGTGAATGAGCAGTTCTTC. The chain combines TRBV18 with TRBJ2-1; 10 bases fit TRBD2. Germline V gene lookup returns CDR1 KGHSH and CDR2 LQKENI. CDR3 length: 16 amino acids. J lost 7 bases, V lost 3 bases, and 9 bases had no gene match. Full variable domain (missing parts from reference TRBV18 and TRBJ2-1): NAGVMQNPRHLVRRRGQEARLRCSPMKGHSHVYWYRQLPEEGLKFMVYLQKENIIDESGMPKERFSAEFPKEGPSILRIQQVVRGDSAAYFCASSPNSGGAVNEQFFGPGTRLTVL.

This clonotype occurred many times. V usage is TRBV7-9 and J usage is TRBJ1-2; D ambiguous. This CDR3 spans 12 amino acids. V was cut by 5 bases and J by 4 bases, with 8 bases left in between. Germline loops: CDR1 SEHNR, CDR2 FQNEAQ (reference sequence). The CDR3 reads CASSENIYGYTF. CDR3 DNA sequence: TGTGCCAGCAGCGAAAACATCTATGGCTACACCTTC.

The sample holds many counts of this clonotype. The gene calls are TRBV20-1 and TRBJ2-1; TRBD2 aligns across 11 bases. This CDR3 is 15 amino acids long. The germline gives CDR1 DFQATT, CDR2 SNEGSKA (reference sequence). With V trimmed by 5 bases and J by 6 bases, 9 bases remained unmatched. The CDR3 loop reads CSAPRLAGSGNEQFF. CDR3 in DNA: TGCAGTGCTCCTCGACTAGCGGGATCCGGCAATGAGCAGTTCTTC.

The table lists this clonotype with many counts. The V call is TRBV9, the J call TRBJ2-3, with D uncertain. Trimming shortened V by 2 bases and J by 2 bases, and 6 bases separated the two germline ends. This CDR3 is 13 amino acids long. Germline V lookup: CDR1 SGDLS, CDR2 YYNGEE. CDR3 nucleotides: TGTGCCAGCAGCGTCAGAACCACAGATACGCAGTATTTT. It translates to CASSVRTTDTQYF.

Comment on this clonotype: A much larger clonotype is one base distant, so this may be a read error. CDR3 residues: CASRRGRYEQFF. Written as DNA, the CDR3 is TGTGCCAGCAGGCGAGGACGGTATGAGCAGTTCTTC. The rearrangement links TRBV6-2 or TRBV6-3 to TRBJ2-1; D call uncertain. Germline V gives CDR1 MNHEY, CDR2 SVGEGT. The CDR3 covers 12 residues. The V end was cut by 6 bases, the J end by 8 bases, with 11 bases between.

The V and J genes are TRBV7-2 and TRBJ1-3; D call uncertain. CDR1 is SGHTA and CDR2 is FQGNSA in the germline V gene. There are 13 residues in the CDR3. Between the trimmed V and J ends, which lost 5 bases and 1 base, there was a span of 6 bases. The CDR3 coding sequence is TGTGCCAGCAGCCCCGGGTCTGGAAACACCATATATTTT. It yields the protein CASSPGSGNTIYF.

The genes are TRBV30 and TRBJ1-4; D unresolved. This CDR3 contains 14 residues. Trimming left V 0 bases short and J 5 bases short, with 10 bases between. CDR1 is GTSNPN, CDR2 SVGIG, per germline (reference sequence). This CDR3 is CAWSVRGVNEKLFF. DNA of the CDR3: TGTGCCTGGAGTGTACGGGGAGTCAATGAAAAACTGTTTTTT.

This clonotype occurred a few times. The V and J genes are TRBV2 and TRBJ2-7; TRBD2 matches at 7 bases. Germline V gene sequence: CDR1 SNHLY, CDR2 FYNNEI. V dropped 5 bases and J dropped 1; count of bases not matched to a gene: 8. The CDR3 has 15 amino acids. The CDR3 sequence is CASSLSGSRSYEQYF. CDR3 coding DNA: TGTGCCAGCAGTCTTAGCGGGTCAAGATCCTACGAGCAGTACTTC.

Concerning this clonotype itself: It may be a read error: a sequence one base away is much more abundant. J is TRBJ1-1 and V is TRBV7-7; D not resolved. The CDR3 is 13 amino acids. Germline V CDR1 and CDR2: SSHAT, FNYEAQ (reference sequence). With 8 bases removed from V and 1 base from J, the gap between germline ends came to 11 bases. CDR3 residues: CASGPDWNTEAFF. In nucleotides, the CDR3 is TGTGCCAGCGGCCCGGACTGGAACACTGAAGCTTTCTTT.

This clonotype has at least ten counts. CDR3 loop: CASSLSGISYEQYF. In DNA, the CDR3 is TGTGCCAGCAGTTTATCCGGCATCTCCTACGAGCAGTACTTC. The V and J genes are TRBV12-3 or TRBV12-4 and TRBJ2-7; D is uncertain. This CDR3 has 14 amino acids. The V end lost 2 bases, the J end lost 0 bases, and 8 bases lay between the germline ends.

This clonotype was counted many times. The J gene is TRBJ1-5, the V gene TRBV29-1, with 9 bases fitting TRBD1. This CDR3 is built from 13 residues. V gave up 4 bases and J gave up 2 bases; unmatched junction bases: 0. The germline gives CDR1 SQVTM, CDR2 ANQGSEA. As DNA, the CDR3 is TGCAGCGTTGGACAGGGGGGCAATCAGCCCCAGCATTTT. Amino acids: CSVGQGGNQPQHF.

This clonotype has a single count. V gene TRBV6-2 or TRBV6-3 combines with J gene TRBJ2-6; tentatively, D is TRBD1 or TRBD2 (7 bases each). Trimming stripped 8 bases from V and 0 bases from J, with 17 bases between. The CDR3 is 17 amino acids. The germline V gene encodes CDR1 MNHEY and CDR2 SVGEGT. The chain's CDR3 is CASSYPRGGSGANVLTF. DNA of the CDR3: TGTGCCAGCTCGTACCCCAGGGGGGGCTCTGGGGCCAACGTCCTGACTTTC.

This clonotype was detected a few times. This sequence joins TRBV30 and TRBJ1-5; possible D gene TRBD1, 5 bases. CDR3 length: 13 residues. V shed 0 bases and J shed 4 bases, with 7 bases lying between them. Germline V gene data show CDR1 as GTSNPN and CDR2 as SVGIG (reference sequence). In nucleotides, the CDR3 is TGTGCCTGGAGTGTAGAGGGGAATCAGCCCCAGCATTTT. Translated: CAWSVEGNQPQHF.

This chain uses TRBV5-1 with TRBJ1-1; 8 nucleotides match TRBD1. Germline-derived CDR1 and CDR2 are SGHRS and YFSETQ. The CDR3 contains 16 residues. J lost 1 base, V lost 3 bases, and 8 bases had no gene match. DNA for the CDR3: TGCGCCAGCAGCTCAAACAGGGGGGATAGGAACACTGAAGCTTTCTTT. Translation gives CASSSNRGDRNTEAFF.

The chain joins TRBV7-2 to TRBJ1-2; possible D gene TRBD1, 5 bases. Per germline, CDR1 SGHTA and CDR2 FQGNSA. This CDR3 spans 16 amino acids. With 1 base removed from V and 6 bases from J, the gap between germline ends came to 18 bases. In DNA, the CDR3 is TGTGCCAGCAGCTTAGTGGGGGTGGGAGGGCGGCATGGCTACACCTTC. Translation: CASSLVGVGGRHGYTF. Full variable domain (rest looked up from reference TRBV7-2 and TRBJ1-2): GAGVSQSPSNKVTEKGKDVELRCDPISGHTALYWYRQSLGQGLEFLIYFQGNSAPDKSGLPSDRFSAERTGGSVSTLTIQRTQQEDSAVYLCASSLVGVGGRHGYTFGSGTRLTVV.

The chain combines TRBV7-9 with TRBJ1-2; D uncertain. Deletions cut 1 base from V and 5 bases from J, with 11 bases between. The CDR3 contains 14 residues. Germline CDR1 reads SEHNR; CDR2 reads FQNEAQ (reference sequence). CDR3 region: CASSLVTLTYGYTF. Written as DNA, the CDR3 is TGTGCCAGCAGCTTAGTGACTTTAACATATGGCTACACCTTC.

In this sample, this clonotype turned up a few times. A read error may explain this, as a much larger clone is one base away. The V gene is TRBV6-5, the J gene TRBJ2-5; either TRBD1 or TRBD2 may supply D (6 bases each). CDR3 length equals 14 residues. Trimming left V 7 bases short and J 1 base short, with 13 bases between. CDR1 and CDR2 (germline): MNHEY, SVGAGI. The CDR3 nucleotides are TGTGCCAGCAAAGGAGGGACAATCCAAGAGACCCAGTACTTC. This sequence encodes CASKGGTIQETQYF.